Reported below is one T cell receptor beta chain. Its specificity is unknown. The record originates from a study of shared clonotypes between healthy human individuals. Study results and caveats: Non-shared clonotypes had lower generation probabilities than clonotypes shared by all four sorted-subset donors.

Profiling relied on immunoSEQ multiplex PCR, and the TCRdb table lists in-frame clones only, not all of them. Of hundreds of thousands of clones in the sample, around 97% were seen once. The CDR3 totals 14 residues. Trimming stripped 1 base from V and 2 bases from J, with 6 bases between. Germline V gene sequence: CDR1 MGHRA, CDR2 YSYEKL. Sequencing was performed on naive CD4+ T cells sorted from blood. Regarding subset: CD45RA+ positively selected. The V gene is TRBV4-1, the J gene TRBJ2-1; D gene unclear. The TCR comes from a woman in her twenties or thirties in good health. The CDR3 protein is CASSQVSPYNEQFF. For the CDR3, the DNA is TGCGCCAGCAGCCAAGTTTCCCCCTACAATGAGCAGTTCTTC.